A single T cell receptor (beta chain) is shown here with its context. This clonotype appeared a few times. This clone's antigen is unknown. No qualities accompany the bases; no much larger clone lies one base away. This entry is derived from a study of human T cells and chemical hapten exposure listed by TCRdb under 2021. With regard to the full study: For sensitization, 2% DPC in acetone was applied to an approximately 2 cm by approximately 2 cm area of upper inner arm skin. Throughout the roughly 24-week study period, patients were also given weekly therapeutic DPC doses on the scalp. Patch tests used Finn chambers with 0.01% DPC on the upper back, scored after 6 days by International Contact Dermatitis Research Group standards. The patient cohort, mostly female, included alopecia areata with under or over 50% scalp involvement, alopecia totalis and alopecia universalis. Libraries were combined into a pool for sequencing, and differences in TCR yield between samples came mainly from small differences in library volumes within the pool. The study tracked peripheral blood TCR repertoire changes in vivo during primary and secondary sensitization to the hapten diphenylcyclopropenone (DPC) in alopecia patients. Patient blood was sampled pre-sensitization (week 0) and at 2, 6 and about 24 weeks after DPC sensitization. Blood for TCR sequencing was provided by twenty-nine alopecia patients at one to four time points (pre-sensitization, 2, 6 and 24 weeks).

Library creation used RACE. The reads were generated on a NextSeq 500. During library preparation, unique molecular identifiers were attached to individual cDNA molecules so that TCRs could be counted in a quantitative, reproducible way. For every blood RNA sample, sequencing covered both the TCR alpha and TCR beta chains. The published analysis was carried out like this. Samples had a median of roughly 100,000 TCRs, with a range from about 23,224 to 750,000. V, J and CDR3 annotation of the TCR reads was performed with the Decombinator software suite. Every sample was subsampled to the same number of TCRs (28,000) for the PS versus PT1 abundance plots. TCRs were defined as expanded if absent before sensitization and observed at least eight times at the 2-week time point. Using fastp trimming at Q25 and MiXCR clonotype assembly, TCRdb reanalyzed the public sequencing data and kept in-frame beta chains. Rows are unified per CDR3 protein, each entry keeping the most common DNA and genes. TCRdb assigned the V and J calls; the authors' analysis was not used. This sample lists 100,000 or so distinct CDR3 sequences; around 9.3% were detected once. The ten largest account for just over 2% of the sample.

What the research found in general, with its limitations: Patch test score was positively correlated with the number of PT1 expanded TCRs, with significance at thresholds 8, 16 and 32 but not at 4. All patients had alopecia, a presumed autoimmune disease, so their immune response might differ from that of healthy individuals. Expanded TCRs formed significantly more large CDR3 similarity clusters than pre-sensitization or healthy control sets, consistent with antigen-driven responses. After repeated subsampling, the strength of the expansion versus patch-test correlation and the threshold at which it became significant changed. DPC sensitization did not change the number of TCRs with a frequency above 1 in 1000, and there was no evidence of changes in global repertoire structure.

CDR1 and CDR2, looked up from the germline V gene, are KGHSH and LQKENI. The junction carries 10 bases between V and J, which are trimmed by 1 base and 6 bases respectively. Taken from cysteine to phenylalanine, the CDR3 has 13 residues. Here the CDR3 DNA is all that survives: 39 bases in frame from base 1. This specimen's time point label, interpreted: patch test 2, 6 weeks after DPC sensitization. Taken with the paper, the label for treatment or condition translates to: therapeutic diphenylcyclopropenone sensitization with weekly scalp DPC. Blood at each patch-test visit was drawn before the patch test was applied. Patients were considered eligible if aged 18 to 70, diagnosed with alopecia and deemed suitable for DPC therapy, and patients were excluded if pregnant. Total RNA was isolated from unfractionated whole blood collected in Tempus Blood RNA tubes.

Sample: whole blood, taken in connection with sensitization to the hapten diphenylcyclopropenone (DPC). Recombination connected TRBV18 to TRBJ2-7, with no reliable assignment of the D segment. The TCR comes from a woman aged 40 to 50 with alopecia areata. Some clones in this sample may be carry-over from other donors' samples. The nucleotides are TGTGCCAGCTCACCACTCTACGGACCCGAGCAGTACTTC. Translated, this is CASSPLYGPEQYF.